This T cell receptor beta chain is drawn from a study of CD8 T cells in Susac syndrome. Study-level results: It was acknowledged by the study that relatively few individuals were included in its TCR sequencing and HLA analysis.

This CDR3 has 16 residues. Per the germline V gene, CDR1 is LGHDT and CDR2 is YNNKEL (reference sequence). Trimming cost V 2 bases and J 0 bases, with 8 bases left between them. In its sample, this clonotype was seen once. Its antigen is still unknown. CD8+ and CD4+ T cells from blood underwent TCR beta sequencing. The multiple sclerosis controls were treatment-naive patients with relapsing-remitting disease that was stable or active. Both CD4+ and CD8+ T cells were negatively isolated, and TEMRA cells underwent FACS enrichment. The authors reverse transcribed about 0.5 to 1 ug RNA with random hexamers. MiXCR, applied by TCRdb to the immunoSEQ multiplex PCR reads, yields one record per CDR3 protein. The sample has more than 200,000 distinct CDR3 sequences; around 93% are singletons.

The sequenced material came from CD4+ T cells from PBMCs. The V call is TRBV3-1, the J call TRBJ2-6; unclear D gene. This clonotype was sampled from a human donor with multiple sclerosis. CDR3 protein: CASSQFFTSGANVLTF. Written as DNA, the CDR3 is TGTGCCAGCAGCCAATTTTTCACCTCTGGGGCCAACGTCCTGACTTTC.